A single sample gave rise to the 3 T cell receptor beta chains below, sequenced in a study of blood T cell repertoires in COVID-19. Here immunoSEQ multiplex PCR was the method, and the copy in TCRdb shows in-frame clones only, minus some. The data hold about 250,000 clones, with around nine tenths observed a single time. Sequencing was carried out using peripheral blood. The receptor source for this set is a man between 18 and 35 years old with active or convalescent COVID-19.

V is TRBV10-2 and J is TRBJ2-7, with 8 bases aligning to TRBD1. Germline trimming cut 4 bases from V and 6 bases from J; bases unmatched to any gene: 5. Germline V lookup: CDR1 WSHSY, CDR2 SAAADI. The CDR3 is 13 residues long. The CDR3, as DNA: TGCGCCAGCAGTGCGGACAGGGTGGCCGAGCAGTACTTC. Amino acids: CASSADRVAEQYF.

The chain employs TRBV29-1 and TRBJ1-2, with D tentatively TRBD1 (5 bases). The length of the CDR3 is 15 residues. In germline, CDR1 is SQVTM, CDR2 ANQGSEA. V gave up 1 base and J gave up 4 bases, with 16 bases separating them. The CDR3 region has the DNA TGCAGCGTTGAAGTAGGGCAGGGAGGTAGCTATGGCTACACCTTC. Its translation: CSVEVGQGGSYGYTF. Drawing the rest from reference TRBV29-1 and TRBJ1-2, the complete variable domain is SAVISQKPSRDICQRGTSLTIQCQVDSQVTMMFWYRQQPGQSLTLIATANQGSEATYESGFVIDKFPISRPNLTFSTLTVSNMSPEDSSIYLCSVEVGQGGSYGYTFGSGTRLTVV.

The rearrangement uses TRBV7-9 and TRBJ1-5, with 9 bases aligning to TRBD1. Germline V gene lookup returns CDR1 SEHNR and CDR2 FQNEAQ (reference sequence). The CDR3 covers 17 residues. V lost 2 bases, J lost 2 bases, and 7 bases stayed unmatched. The CDR3 region is CASSLSQGALGNQPQHF. The CDR3 nucleotides are TGTGCCAGCAGCTTATCACAGGGGGCTTTAGGCAATCAGCCCCAGCATTTT. The variable domain in full, with the rest retrieved from reference TRBV7-9 and TRBJ1-5, is DTGVSQNPRHKITKRGQNVTFRCDPISEHNRLYWYRQTLGQGPEFLTYFQNEAQLEKSRLLSDRFSAERPKGSFSTLEIQRTEQGDSAMYLCASSLSQGALGNQPQHFGDGTRLSIL.